The next 7 T cell receptor beta chains were all read from a single sample in a study of blood T cell repertoires in COVID-19. Data came from immunoSEQ multiplex PCR; TCRdb stores just in-frame clones and leaves some out. The data contain about 480,000 clones, approximately 88% of them seen just once; the ten biggest clones take up less than 2%. Sequencing used PBMCs or T cells enriched from blood (not recorded which). These receptors were obtained from a woman aged 40 to 55 who had recovered from COVID-19.

The chain joins TRBV7-2 to TRBJ2-2; D is undetermined. The CDR3 is 16 residues long. Trimming pared 2 bases from V and 5 bases from J, leaving 15 bases between. Germline V gene lookup returns CDR1 SGHTA and CDR2 FQGNSA. The CDR3 coding sequence is TGTGCCAGCAGCTTAAACGGATTAACTAAAACCGGGGAGCTGTTTTTT. Its translation is CASSLNGLTKTGELFF.

This chain connects TRBV7-8 to TRBJ1-6; 7 bases are shared with TRBD1. Trimming took 5 bases from V and 6 from J; bases not matched to a gene: 4. The germline V gene encodes CDR1 SGHVS and CDR2 FQNEAQ. This CDR3 is 14 amino acids long. The CDR3 reads CASSLWDSNSPLHF. The CDR3 DNA is TGTGCCAGCAGCCTATGGGACAGTAATTCACCCCTCCACTTT.

This clone was seen a handful of times. The chain uses TRBV7-8 and TRBJ1-4, with a possible D match to TRBD1 (5 bases). Germline V lookup: CDR1 SGHVS, CDR2 FQNEAQ. This CDR3 is built from 12 residues. Trimming removed 5 bases at V and 8 bases at J, with 9 bases between. CDR3 protein: CASSPGGEKLFF. CDR3 in DNA: TGTGCCAGCAGCCCCGGGGGGGAAAAACTGTTTTTT.

This CDR3 reads CASSERGGGDNSPLHF. The DNA of the CDR3 is TGTGCCAGCAGTGAAAGGGGGGGCGGGGATAATTCACCCCTCCACTTT. The chain employs TRBV25-1 and TRBJ1-6; D might be TRBD1 (6 bases). V lost 2 bases and J lost 5, with 13 bases in between. The CDR3 runs 16 residues. The germline V gene has CDR1 MGHDK and CDR2 SYGVNS.

V usage is TRBV7-9 and J usage is TRBJ2-7, with D perhaps matching TRBD2 (5 bases). Germline loops: CDR1 SEHNR, CDR2 FQNEAQ (reference sequence). Trimming removed 3 bases from V and 5 bases from J, with 11 bases in between. CDR3 length: 13 amino acids. Here the CDR3 DNA reads TGTGCCAGCAGCTTCGCGGGTTCCCACGAGCAGTACTTC. Amino acids: CASSFAGSHEQYF.

About this clone itself: Other DNA sequences in the sample encode the same CDR3. The V and J genes are TRBV5-1 and TRBJ2-7; D gene uncertain. Germline V gene sequence: CDR1 SGHRS, CDR2 YFSETQ. CDR3 length: 11 residues. V was clipped by 4 bases and J by 4 bases, with 6 bases between them. For the CDR3, the DNA is TGCGCCAGCAGCCCAGGTTACGAGCAGTACTTC. This encodes CASSPGYEQYF.

The CDR3 nucleotides are TGCGCCAGCAGCCAAGTCTTGGGAGTTGTCTACGAGCAGTACTTC. It yields the protein CASSQVLGVVYEQYF. The rearrangement uses TRBV4-1 and TRBJ2-7, with a tentative D call TRBD2 (5 bases). Trimming left V 1 base short and J 3 bases short, with 13 bases between. Per the germline V gene, CDR1 is MGHRA and CDR2 is YSYEKL. The CDR3 totals 15 residues.